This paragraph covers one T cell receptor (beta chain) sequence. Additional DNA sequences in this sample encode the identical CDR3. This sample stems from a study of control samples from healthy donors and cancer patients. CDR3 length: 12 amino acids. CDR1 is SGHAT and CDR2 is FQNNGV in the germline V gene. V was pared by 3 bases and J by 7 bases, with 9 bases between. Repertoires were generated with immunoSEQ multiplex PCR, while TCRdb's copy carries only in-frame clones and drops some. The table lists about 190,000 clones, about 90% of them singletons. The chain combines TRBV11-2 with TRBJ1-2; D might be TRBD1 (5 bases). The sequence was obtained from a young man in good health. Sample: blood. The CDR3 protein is CASSFGGGGYTF. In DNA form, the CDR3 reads TGTGCCAGCAGCTTTGGGGGGGGTGGCTACACCTTC.